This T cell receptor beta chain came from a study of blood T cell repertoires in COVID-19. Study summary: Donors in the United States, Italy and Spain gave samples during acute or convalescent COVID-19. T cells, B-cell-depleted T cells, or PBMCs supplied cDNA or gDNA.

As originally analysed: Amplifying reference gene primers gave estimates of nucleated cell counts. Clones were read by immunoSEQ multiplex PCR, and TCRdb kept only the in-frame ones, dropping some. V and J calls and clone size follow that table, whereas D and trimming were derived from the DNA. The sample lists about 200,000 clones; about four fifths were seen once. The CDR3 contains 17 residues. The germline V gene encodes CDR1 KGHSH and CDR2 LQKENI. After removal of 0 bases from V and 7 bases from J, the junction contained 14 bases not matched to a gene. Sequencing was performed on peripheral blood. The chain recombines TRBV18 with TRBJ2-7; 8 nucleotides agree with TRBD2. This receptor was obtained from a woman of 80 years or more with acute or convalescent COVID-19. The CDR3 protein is CASSPPRVAGSQGEQYF. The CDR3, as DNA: TGTGCCAGCTCACCACCTCGGGTAGCGGGGTCACAAGGGGAGCAGTACTTC.